The 27 T cell receptor beta chains below were found in one sample sequenced in a study of cytomegalovirus exposure and HLA in healthy donors (dated by TCRdb to about 2017). Libraries were prepared through the immunoSEQ multiplex PCR assay. For the multiplex PCR, a mixture combining 60 forward primers for TCR Vbeta segments and 13 reverse primers for TCR Jbeta segments was used. As stored in TCRdb, this immuneACCESS dataset retains in-frame rearrangements with V and J assigned. A fraction of the clones does not appear; measured against another copy, unresolved V genes explain less than half of the discrepancy, and the remainder lacks a known reason. The sample table holds 100,000 to 150,000 clones, of which 80% were seen once. More than 8% of the sample is held by the ten biggest clonotypes. Sequencing used PBMCs. Receptors originate from a female donor in good health and CMV-seropositive.

The chain combines TRBV7-8 with TRBJ1-1; no firm D call. Germline assignment: CDR1 SGHVS and CDR2 FQNEAQ. The CDR3 contains 13 residues. V was trimmed by 1 base and J by 8 bases, leaving 11 bases between them. CDR3 amino acids: CASSLVREGEAFF. For the CDR3, the DNA is TGTGCCAGCAGCTTAGTTCGGGAAGGGGAAGCTTTCTTT. Full variable domain (missing parts from reference TRBV7-8 and TRBJ1-1): GAGVSQSPRYKVAKRGQDVALRCDPISGHVSLFWYQQALGQGPEFLTYFQNEAQLDKSGLPSDRFFAERPEGSVSTLKIQRTQQEDSAVYLCASSLVREGEAFFGQGTRLTVV.

CDR3 sequence: CASSGGGGAAGTYNEQFF. Written as DNA, the CDR3 is TGTGCCAGCAGTGGGGGGGGTGGTGCGGCGGGGACCTACAATGAGCAGTTCTTC. The chain uses TRBV6-1 and TRBJ2-1, with TRBD2 identical over 7 bases. Germline V CDR1 and CDR2: MNHNS, SASEGT. The CDR3 consists of 18 residues. The V segment lost 4 bases and the J segment 2 bases; nucleotides outside the gene matches: 14.

This clone appeared a few times. The rearrangement uses TRBV4-1 and TRBJ1-1; 9 nucleotides match TRBD1. The CDR3 is 15 residues long. Germline CDR1 and CDR2: MGHRA and YSYEKL. Trimming cost V 4 bases and J 6 bases; bases outside gene matches: 9. In DNA form, the CDR3 reads TGCGCCAGCAGCCCGACGGGACAGGGTTACGCTGAAGCTTTCTTT. Its translation is CASSPTGQGYAEAFF.

This chain links TRBV4-3 with TRBJ1-1; the D is unclear. Germline V gives CDR1 LGHNA, CDR2 YSLEER. The CDR3 length is 13 residues. The V end was cut by 4 bases, the J end by 5 bases, with 11 bases between. CDR3 amino acids: CASSPTYGTEAFF. The CDR3 bases are TGCGCCAGCAGCCCAACCTACGGGACTGAAGCTTTCTTT.

The gene calls are TRBV7-6 and TRBJ2-5; D ambiguous. Deletions cut 5 bases from V and 4 bases from J, with 17 bases between. CDR3 length: 15 amino acids. Germline V gene lookup returns CDR1 SGHVS and CDR2 FNYEAQ. The CDR3 sequence: CASSLDRGSGETQYF. As DNA, the CDR3 is TGTGCCAGCAGCCTAGATCGCGGTTCTGGAGAGACCCAGTACTTC.

This rearrangement joins TRBV9 to TRBJ2-3; 10 bases are shared with TRBD1. V lost 0 bases, J lost 8 bases, and 9 bases stayed unmatched. CDR1 is SGDLS and CDR2 is YYNGEE in the germline V gene. The CDR3 length is 16 residues. DNA for the CDR3: TGTGCCAGCAGCGTAGGGGGACAGGGGAAACTTGCTACGCAGTATTTT. It yields the protein CASSVGGQGKLATQYF.

The chain has TRBV7-9 and TRBJ2-2, with D maybe TRBD1 (5 bases). Trimming removed 1 base from V and 2 bases from J, with 8 bases in between. The CDR3 has 15 amino acids. Germline lookup yields CDR1 SEHNR and CDR2 FQNEAQ (reference sequence). The DNA of the CDR3 is TGTGCCAGCAGCTTAGGTTGGACAAACACCGGGGAGCTGTTTTTT. Protein: CASSLGWTNTGELFF.

The genes are TRBV6-5 and TRBJ1-1, with 9 bases aligning to TRBD1. Germline V lookup: CDR1 MNHEY, CDR2 SVGAGI. The CDR3 covers 14 residues. V shed 6 bases, J shed 2 bases, and the junction held 4 bases outside the gene matches. CDR3 protein: CASRRTGANTEAFF. The CDR3 DNA reads as TGTGCCAGCAGGCGGACAGGGGCTAACACTGAAGCTTTCTTT.

V is TRBV4-2 and J is TRBJ2-5; 9 positions agree with TRBD2. In germline, CDR1 is LGHNA, CDR2 YNFKEQ. Germline trimming cut 6 bases from V and 5 bases from J; bases unmatched to any gene: 7. The length of the CDR3 is 14 residues. CDR3 DNA sequence: TGTGCCAGCAGACGAGCGGGGGGTGGGGAGACCCAGTACTTC. Its protein is CASRRAGGGETQYF.

The genes are TRBV7-2 and TRBJ2-5, with 7 bases aligning to TRBD2. The V segment lost 4 bases and the J segment 4 bases; nucleotides outside the gene matches: 3. CDR3 size: 13 residues. Germline values: CDR1 SGHTA, CDR2 FQGNSA. The DNA for the CDR3 is TGTGCCAGCAGCTCGACTAGCTCAGAGACCCAGTACTTC. It yields the protein CASSSTSSETQYF.

The J gene is TRBJ2-1, the V gene TRBV27; 8 bases are shared with TRBD2. From germline, CDR1 is MNHEY and CDR2 SMNVEV (reference sequence). The CDR3 spans 16 residues. V lost 4 bases and J lost 6; bases outside the gene matches: 11. The CDR3 region is CASSSEATGGRNEQFF. As DNA, the CDR3 is TGTGCCAGCAGTTCGGAGGCGACGGGGGGGCGCAATGAGCAGTTCTTC.

The J gene is TRBJ2-1, the V gene TRBV5-4; TRBD2 aligns across 9 bases. CDR3 length: 15 residues. V dropped 0 bases and J dropped 2; count of bases not matched to a gene: 0. Germline V gene data show CDR1 as SGHNT and CDR2 as YYREEE (reference sequence). The CDR3: CASSLASGTYNEQFF. CDR3 nucleotide sequence: TGTGCCAGCAGCTTGGCTAGCGGGACCTACAATGAGCAGTTCTTC.

J is TRBJ1-1 and V is TRBV29-1, with 9 bases lining up with TRBD1. There are 13 residues in the CDR3. V trimming: 7 bases; J trimming: 1 base; junction bases outside the gene matches: 4. Germline V gene data show CDR1 as SQVTM and CDR2 as ANQGSEA. The CDR3 region is CSGGQGGNTEAFF. CDR3 bases: TGCAGCGGGGGACAGGGAGGGAACACTGAAGCTTTCTTT.

This clone was detected a few times. This chain links TRBV6-6 with TRBJ2-2; 8 bases agree with TRBD1. The germline V gene encodes CDR1 MNHNY and CDR2 SVGAGI (reference sequence). Trimming at V came to 7 bases and at J to 5 bases, leaving 9 bases not matched to a gene. This CDR3 region has 15 residues. The CDR3 here is CASTEWDRKTGELFF. The CDR3 DNA reads as TGTGCCAGCACCGAATGGGACAGGAAGACCGGGGAGCTGTTTTTT.

V gene TRBV7-8 combines with J gene TRBJ1-2; possibly TRBD1 for D (5 bases). V lost 5 bases and J 2 bases, leaving 18 bases between the germline ends. This CDR3 comprises 16 residues. CDR1 is SGHVS and CDR2 is FQNEAQ in the germline V gene. The CDR3 region is CASSPAAPRVNYGYTF. Here the CDR3 DNA reads TGTGCCAGCAGCCCCGCCGCACCCAGGGTCAACTATGGCTACACCTTC.

J is TRBJ2-3 and V is TRBV5-1, with 11 positions matching TRBD2. The CDR3 is made up of 17 amino acids. Per germline, CDR1 SGHRS and CDR2 YFSETQ. With V trimmed by 4 bases and J by 5 bases, 12 bases remained unmatched. CDR3 region: CASSRWLAGGPQDTQYF. The CDR3 nucleotides read TGCGCCAGCAGCCGTTGGTTAGCGGGGGGGCCCCAAGATACGCAGTATTTT. Combining the CDR3 with reference TRBV5-1 and TRBJ2-3 gives the whole variable domain KAGVTQTPRYLIKTRGQQVTLSCSPISGHRSVSWYQQTPGQGLQFLFEYFSETQRNKGNFPGRFSGRQFSNSRSEMNVSTLELGDSALYLCASSRWLAGGPQDTQYFGPGTRLTVL.

The J gene is TRBJ2-7, the V gene TRBV19; D might be TRBD1 (5 bases). The CDR3 is 14 amino acids. Germline-derived CDR1 and CDR2 are LNHDA and SQIVND (reference sequence). V was cut by 7 bases and J by 3 bases, with 16 bases left in between. The CDR3 nucleotides read TGTGCCAGTACCCAGGGAAGCTTGAGCTACGAGCAGTACTTC. Its translation is CASTQGSLSYEQYF. The entire variable domain, with the rest obtained from reference TRBV19 and TRBJ2-7, is as follows: DGGITQSPKYLFRKEGQNVTLSCEQNLNHDAMYWYRQDPGQGLRLIYYSQIVNDFQKGDIAEGYSVSREKKESFPLTVTSAQKNPTAFYLCASTQGSLSYEQYFGPGTRLTVT.

The CDR3 region is CASSLGLQETQYF. The CDR3 coding sequence is TGTGCCAGCAGCTTAGGACTCCAAGAGACCCAGTACTTC. This chain joins TRBV7-8 and TRBJ2-5; D uncertain. This CDR3 spans 13 amino acids. CDR1 and CDR2 from the germline V gene are SGHVS and FQNEAQ. With 1 base removed from V and 1 base from J, the gap between germline ends came to 4 bases.

This clone was detected only once. V and J are TRBV6-5 and TRBJ2-7, with TRBD1 matching 8 bases. The germline V gene has CDR1 MNHEY and CDR2 SVGAGI. Trimming at V came to 5 bases and at J to 3 bases, leaving 6 bases not matched to a gene. The CDR3 is 14 amino acids. DNA for the CDR3: TGTGCCAGCAGTCGTTCCGGGACAGGCTACGAGCAGTACTTC. This encodes CASSRSGTGYEQYF.

The rearrangement joins TRBV29-1 to TRBJ1-1; D uncertain. Trimming left V 5 bases short and J 4 bases short, with 8 bases between. Looked up from germline, CDR1 is SQVTM and CDR2 is ANQGSEA. CDR3 length: 11 residues. In DNA, the CDR3 is TGCAGCGTTCCCCCGGGCACTGAAGCTTTCTTT. Translating gives CSVPPGTEAFF.

V gene TRBV5-1 combines with J gene TRBJ1-2, with 8 bases identical to TRBD1. The length of the CDR3 is 16 residues. Germline-derived CDR1 and CDR2 are SGHRS and YFSETQ. V lost 3 bases to trimming and J lost 0 bases; unmatched junction nucleotides: 7. This CDR3 reads CASSYPGQGTNYGYTF. CDR3 coding DNA: TGCGCCAGCAGCTACCCTGGACAGGGAACTAACTATGGCTACACCTTC.

J is TRBJ1-5 and V is TRBV27; no reliable D call. The CDR3 is 18 amino acids. Germline CDR1 MNHEY, CDR2 SMNVEV (reference sequence). Trimming cost V 0 bases and J 0 bases, with 15 bases left between them. The CDR3 spells CASSLSTPGLYSNQPQHF. The CDR3 DNA follows: TGTGCCAGCAGTTTATCGACCCCCGGACTCTATAGCAATCAGCCCCAGCATTTT.

The chain joins TRBV5-4 to TRBJ2-7; 7 bases are shared with TRBD2. Germline values: CDR1 SGHNT, CDR2 YYREEE (reference sequence). Trimming at V came to 4 bases and at J to 0 bases, leaving 7 bases not matched to a gene. The CDR3 loop spans 15 amino acids. CDR3 nucleotides: TGTGCCAGCAGCCCAACGGGCGGGAGCTCCTACGAGCAGTACTTC. Its translation is CASSPTGGSSYEQYF.

On this clone: A junction boundary mismatches the germline segment, possibly from a read error. V usage is TRBV14 and J usage is TRBJ1-3; D ambiguous. The CDR3 loop spans 13 amino acids. Germline V gene lookup returns CDR1 SGHDN and CDR2 FVKESK. CDR3 nucleotide sequence: TGTGCCAGCACCCAATCCCGTGGAAACACCATATATTTT. This translates into CASTQSRGNTIYF.

This chain uses TRBV18 with TRBJ1-5; 7 bases line up with TRBD1. Germline V CDR1 and CDR2: KGHSH, LQKENI. V lost 1 base and J lost 3; bases outside the gene matches: 9. The CDR3 has 17 amino acids. Written as DNA, the CDR3 is TGTGCCAGCTCACCACAGACCCTGACAGGGAACAATCAGCCCCAGCATTTT. Protein product: CASSPQTLTGNNQPQHF.

This clone has just one count. The chain joins TRBV27 to TRBJ2-5, with D possibly TRBD1 on 6 matching bases. The J call may be wrong; the DNA end is better matched by TRBJ2-7. The CDR3 sequence is 16 residues long. CDR1 is MNHEY, CDR2 SMNVEV, per germline (reference sequence). The CDR3 reads CASSLGRGTISYEQYF. DNA of the CDR3: TGTGCCAGCAGTTTGGGTAGAGGGACAATCTCCTACGAGCAGTACTTC.

The CDR3 is CASSPTPGPYEQYF. The CDR3 DNA sequence: TGTGCCAGCAGTCCGACCCCGGGTCCCTACGAGCAGTACTTC. The chain combines TRBV6-5 with TRBJ2-7; D uncertain. The CDR3 covers 14 residues. With 5 bases removed from V and 2 bases from J, the gap between germline ends came to 13 bases. Per the germline V gene, CDR1 is MNHEY and CDR2 is SVGAGI.